Detailed here is one TCR beta chain. Its antigen is not known. This sample is drawn from a study of blood T cells in healthy people across ages. Study-level results: A roughly linear age-dependent decrease characterized TCR beta diversity per million T cells. Changes in expanded clonotypes were possibly confounded, as the CMV status of donors was unknown.

Each sample gave at least 6.5 million isolated PBMCs. PCR was performed a second time for about 7 to 11 cycles using a sample-barcoded 5' primer and a J-beta primer mix. A template-switch adaptor with 12 random nucleotides tagged each cDNA molecule. TCRdb redid the calling of the 5' RACE reads with MiXCR, one entry per CDR3 protein. The sample holds roughly 410,000 distinct CDR3 sequences, 45% to 60% seen once. Germline-derived CDR1 and CDR2 are DFQATT and SNEGSKA (reference sequence). The V end was cut by 1 base, the J end by 4 bases, with 11 bases between. CDR3 length equals 14 residues. The sequence was obtained from a man aged 60 to 69 in good health. The chain links TRBV20-1 to TRBJ2-1; perhaps D is TRBD1 or TRBD2 (5 bases each). The sample consisted of blood. This CDR3 reads CSARAEGQYNEQFF. The CDR3 coding sequence is TGCAGTGCTAGAGCCGAGGGGCAATACAATGAGCAGTTCTTC.